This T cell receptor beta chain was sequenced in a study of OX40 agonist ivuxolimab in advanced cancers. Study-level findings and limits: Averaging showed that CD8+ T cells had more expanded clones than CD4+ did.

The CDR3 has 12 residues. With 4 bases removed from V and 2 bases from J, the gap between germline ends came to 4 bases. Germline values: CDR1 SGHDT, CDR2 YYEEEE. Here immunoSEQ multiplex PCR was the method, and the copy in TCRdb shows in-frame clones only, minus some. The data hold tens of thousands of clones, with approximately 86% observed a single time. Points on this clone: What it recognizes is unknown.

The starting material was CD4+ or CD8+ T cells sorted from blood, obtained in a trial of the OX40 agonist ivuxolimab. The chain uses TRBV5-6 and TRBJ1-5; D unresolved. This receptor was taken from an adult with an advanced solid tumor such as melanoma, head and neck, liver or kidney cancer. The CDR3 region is CASSPGNQPQHF. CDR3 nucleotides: TGTGCCAGCAGCCCCGGCAATCAGCCCCAGCATTTT.